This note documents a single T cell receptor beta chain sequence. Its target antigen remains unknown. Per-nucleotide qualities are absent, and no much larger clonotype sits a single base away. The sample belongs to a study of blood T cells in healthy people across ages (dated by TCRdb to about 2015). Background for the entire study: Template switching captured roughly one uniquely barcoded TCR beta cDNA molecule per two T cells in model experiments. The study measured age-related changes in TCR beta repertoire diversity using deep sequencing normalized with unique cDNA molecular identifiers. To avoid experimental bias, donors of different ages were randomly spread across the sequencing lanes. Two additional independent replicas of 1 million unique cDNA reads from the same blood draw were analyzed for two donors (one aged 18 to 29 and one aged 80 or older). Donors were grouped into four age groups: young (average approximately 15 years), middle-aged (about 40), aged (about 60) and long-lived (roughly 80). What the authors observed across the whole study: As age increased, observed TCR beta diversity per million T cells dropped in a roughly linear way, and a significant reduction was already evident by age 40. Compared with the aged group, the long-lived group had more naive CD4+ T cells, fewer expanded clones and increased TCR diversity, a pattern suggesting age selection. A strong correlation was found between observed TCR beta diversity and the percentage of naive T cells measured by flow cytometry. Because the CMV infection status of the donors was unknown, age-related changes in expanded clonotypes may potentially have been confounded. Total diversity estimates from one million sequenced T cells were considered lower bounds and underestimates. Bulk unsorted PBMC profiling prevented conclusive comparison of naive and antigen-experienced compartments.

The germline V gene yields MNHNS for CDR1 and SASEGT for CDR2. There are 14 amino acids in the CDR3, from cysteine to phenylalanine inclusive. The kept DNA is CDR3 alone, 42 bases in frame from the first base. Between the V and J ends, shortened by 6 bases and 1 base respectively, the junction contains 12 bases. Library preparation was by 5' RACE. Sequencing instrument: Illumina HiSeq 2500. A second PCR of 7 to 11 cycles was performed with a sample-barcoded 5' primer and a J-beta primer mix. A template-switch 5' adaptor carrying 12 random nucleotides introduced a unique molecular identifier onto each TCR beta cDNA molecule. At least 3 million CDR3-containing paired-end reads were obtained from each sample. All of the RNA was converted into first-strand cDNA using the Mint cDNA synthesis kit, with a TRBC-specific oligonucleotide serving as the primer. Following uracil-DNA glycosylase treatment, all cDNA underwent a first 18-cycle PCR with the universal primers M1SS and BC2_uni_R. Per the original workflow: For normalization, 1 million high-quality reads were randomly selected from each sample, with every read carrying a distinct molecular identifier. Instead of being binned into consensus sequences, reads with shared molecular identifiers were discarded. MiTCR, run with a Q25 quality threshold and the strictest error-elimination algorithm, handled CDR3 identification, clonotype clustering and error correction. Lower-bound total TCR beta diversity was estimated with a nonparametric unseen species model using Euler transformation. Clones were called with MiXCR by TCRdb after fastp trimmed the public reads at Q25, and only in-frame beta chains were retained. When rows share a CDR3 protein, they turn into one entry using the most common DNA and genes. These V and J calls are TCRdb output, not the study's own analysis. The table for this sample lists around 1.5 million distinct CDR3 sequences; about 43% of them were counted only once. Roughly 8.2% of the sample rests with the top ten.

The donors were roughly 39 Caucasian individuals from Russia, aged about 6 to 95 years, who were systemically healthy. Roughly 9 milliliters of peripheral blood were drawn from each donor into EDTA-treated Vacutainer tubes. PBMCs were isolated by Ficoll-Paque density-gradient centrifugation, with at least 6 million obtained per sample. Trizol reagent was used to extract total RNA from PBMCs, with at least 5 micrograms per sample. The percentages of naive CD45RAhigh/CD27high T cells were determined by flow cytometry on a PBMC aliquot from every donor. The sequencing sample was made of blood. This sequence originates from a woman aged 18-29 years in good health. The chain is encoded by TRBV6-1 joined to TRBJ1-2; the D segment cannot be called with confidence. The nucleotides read TGTGCCAGCAGCCCAGGATCCTTTAACTATGGCTACACCTTC. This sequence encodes CASSPGSFNYGYTF.